This T cell receptor beta chain was captured in a study of blood T cells in healthy people across ages. In the case of this clonotype: Its specificity is not known.

J gave up 7 bases and V 0 bases, and 8 bases lay outside the gene matches. Germline V gene lookup returns CDR1 DFQATT and CDR2 SNEGSKA (reference sequence). The CDR3 covers 15 residues. The study's findings and limits: Relative to aged donors, long-lived donors carried more naive CD4+ cells and displayed higher diversity.

PCR was performed a second time for about 7 to 12 cycles using a sample-barcoded 5' primer and a J-beta primer mix. TCRdb reanalysed the 5' RACE reads using MiXCR and keeps one entry per CDR3 protein. The repertoire holds fewer than 1,000,000 distinct CDR3 sequences, under 45% seen once, with around 18% in the top ten. The V call is TRBV20-1, the J call TRBJ2-5; 10 bases are shared with TRBD1. Sequenced input: blood. This clonotype was obtained from a man aged 55-75 years in good health. Here the CDR3 reads CSARDPRTGGRTQYF. CDR3 bases: TGCAGTGCTAGAGACCCCCGGACAGGGGGACGGACCCAGTACTTC.